These 27 T cell receptor beta chains share one sample of origin, sequenced in a study of shared clonotypes between healthy human individuals. Assay used: immunoSEQ multiplex PCR; TCRdb lists only in-frame clones, some missing. The sample yields approximately 97,000 clones, less than 80% seen once. The sample comprised memory CD8+ T cells sorted from blood. Subset in this sample: CD45RO+ cells pooled with CCR7-negative TemRA cells. Every receptor here comes from a man aged 30 to 39 in good health.

The chain links TRBV25-1 to TRBJ2-1, with D perhaps TRBD2 (6 bases). CDR3 length: 15 amino acids. Germline CDR1 and CDR2: MGHDK and SYGVNS. V gave up 1 base and J gave up 1 base, with 8 bases separating them. The CDR3 DNA is TGTGCCAGCAGTGAATCCCGGGGGTCCTACAATGAGCAGTTCTTC. It is translated as CASSESRGSYNEQFF.

The chain uses TRBV6-5 and TRBJ1-2; 8 positions agree with TRBD1. This CDR3 is 14 amino acids long. The trim removed 6 bases at V and 8 bases at J, leaving 11 bases unmatched. From germline, CDR1 is MNHEY and CDR2 SVGAGI. The CDR3: CASSTVPRGQGYTF. CDR3 in DNA: TGTGCCAGCAGCACTGTACCCAGGGGGCAAGGCTACACCTTC.

The chain recombines TRBV7-8 with TRBJ2-1; D unclear. The V and J ends lost 5 bases and 8 bases respectively, with 16 bases between them. Germline CDR1 is SGHVS and CDR2 is FQNEAQ. This CDR3 is built from 14 residues. The CDR3 reads CASSRRAVWDEQFF. Here the CDR3 DNA reads TGTGCCAGCAGCCGCCGGGCGGTATGGGATGAGCAGTTCTTC.

The gene calls are TRBV28 and TRBJ2-5; 8 bases map to TRBD2. The CDR3 has 18 residues. The ends lost 10 bases at V and 1 base at J; junction bases unmatched: 20. The germline V gene encodes CDR1 MDHEN and CDR2 SYDVKM. The CDR3 DNA reads TGTGCCACGTTTCACCTCGGGGGGGATACGGCCCCCCAAGAGACCCAGTACTTC. This codes for CATFHLGGDTAPQETQYF.

The chain links TRBV5-1 to TRBJ2-1, with D perhaps TRBD2 (5 bases). Trimming took off 2 bases at V and 8 bases at J, with 14 bases between the two ends. Germline V gene sequence: CDR1 SGHRS, CDR2 YFSETQ. This CDR3 is built from 14 residues. The CDR3 nucleotides read TGCGCCAGCAGCTTTGGTCTAGCTTCCGATGAGCAGTTCTTC. As protein: CASSFGLASDEQFF.

This clone appeared a single time. The genes are TRBV27 and TRBJ2-3; the D gene is possibly TRBD2 (6 bases). The CDR3 runs to 16 residues. Trimming left V 3 bases short and J 5 bases short, with 18 bases between. Per germline, CDR1 MNHEY and CDR2 SMNVEV (reference sequence). The CDR3 here is CASSLERREVGDTQYF. CDR3 DNA: TGTGCCAGCAGTTTGGAGCGGAGGGAGGTTGGAGATACGCAGTATTTT.

This chain joins TRBV30 and TRBJ2-3; D is possibly TRBD1 or TRBD2 (5 bases each). The CDR3 runs 15 residues. Trimming took 0 bases from V and 1 from J, leaving 11 bases between them. Germline CDR1 is GTSNPN and CDR2 is SVGIG (reference sequence). In DNA form, the CDR3 reads TGTGCCTGGAGTGTACTCGTGGGGGGCACAGATACGCAGTATTTT. This sequence encodes CAWSVLVGGTDTQYF. Combining the CDR3 with reference TRBV30 and TRBJ2-3 gives the whole variable domain SQTIHQWPATLVQPVGSPLSLECTVEGTSNPNLYWYRQAAGRGLQLLFYSVGIGQISSEVPQNLSASRPQDRQFILSSKKLLLSDSGFYLCAWSVLVGGTDTQYFGPGTRLTVL.

This clone has a count of ten or more. The CDR3 spells CASSVGQGASYEQYF. DNA for the CDR3: TGTGCCAGCAGTGTAGGACAGGGGGCCTCCTACGAGCAGTACTTC. The chain recombines TRBV6-1 with TRBJ2-7; 11 bases agree with TRBD1. CDR1 and CDR2 (germline): MNHNS, SASEGT. The J segment lost 0 bases and the V segment lost 4 bases, leaving 2 bases of the junction unmatched. This CDR3 is built from 15 residues.

With respect to this clone: Within the sample, other DNA sequences also encode this same CDR3. The rearrangement joins TRBV7-6 to TRBJ2-1, with D perhaps assigned TRBD1 or TRBD2 (5 bases each). V lost 1 base, J lost 5 bases, and 9 bases lay in between. The CDR3 loop spans 14 amino acids. Germline CDR1 SGHVS, CDR2 FNYEAQ. The CDR3, as DNA: TGTGCCAGCAGCTTAGGGGTGGGACACAATGAGCAGTTCTTC. This sequence encodes CASSLGVGHNEQFF.

This clone was detected ten times or more. CDR3 protein: CASSLGSGNQPQHF. Written as DNA, the CDR3 is TGTGCCAGCAGCCTGGGATCGGGTAATCAGCCCCAGCATTTT. This rearrangement joins TRBV11-2 to TRBJ1-5; D is uncertain. This CDR3 region has 14 residues. Trimming pared 5 bases from V and 4 bases from J, leaving 12 bases between. The germline gives CDR1 SGHAT, CDR2 FQNNGV.

The chain couples TRBV5-6 to TRBJ1-1, with D possibly matching TRBD1 (5 bases). Trimming pared 0 bases from V and 1 base from J, leaving 7 bases between. CDR1 is SGHDT, CDR2 YYEEEE, per germline. The CDR3 is made up of 14 amino acids. The CDR3, as DNA: TGTGCCAGCAGCTTGGGACAGCCGAACACTGAAGCTTTCTTT. As protein: CASSLGQPNTEAFF.

This clone was seen only a few times. The sample holds other DNA sequences that translate to the same CDR3. The chain uses TRBV15 and TRBJ2-7, with D hard to call. This CDR3 has 13 residues. Trimming cost V 0 bases and J 0 bases, with 3 bases left between them. Germline-derived CDR1 and CDR2 are LNHNV and YYDKDF (reference sequence). The CDR3 DNA reads TGTGCCACCAGCAGAGATCTCTCCTACGAGCAGTACTTC. This codes for CATSRDLSYEQYF.

This chain uses TRBV18 with TRBJ1-1, with TRBD1 identical over 9 bases. J gave up 1 base and V 1 base, and 4 bases lay outside the gene matches. CDR1 is KGHSH, CDR2 LQKENI, per germline. The CDR3 spans 16 residues. The CDR3 region is CASSPRDRDRNTEAFF. CDR3 nucleotides: TGTGCCAGCTCACCACGGGACAGGGATCGGAACACTGAAGCTTTCTTT.

V gene TRBV6-6 combines with J gene TRBJ2-7, with D perhaps TRBD2 (5 bases). The CDR3 is made up of 14 amino acids. Deletions cut 6 bases from V and 4 bases from J, with 16 bases between. Germline lookup yields CDR1 MNHNY and CDR2 SVGAGI (reference sequence). CDR3 nucleotide sequence: TGTGCCAGCAGCTACGATCGGGAAAATTACGAGCAGTACTTC. Protein sequence: CASSYDRENYEQYF.

The chain joins TRBV7-2 to TRBJ2-3, with D perhaps matching TRBD2 (6 bases). The CDR3 spans 16 residues. Germline values: CDR1 SGHTA, CDR2 FQGNSA. V was clipped by 5 bases and J by 6 bases, with 21 bases between them. Here the CDR3 DNA reads TGTGCCAGCAGCCTAAGGCTAGCGCGGGTGGATGATACGCAGTATTTT. Encoded protein: CASSLRLARVDDTQYF.

V gene TRBV7-9 combines with J gene TRBJ2-5, with 11 bases identical to TRBD1. After removal of 0 bases from V and 9 bases from J, the junction contained 6 bases not matched to a gene. The CDR3 has 15 residues. The germline V gene has CDR1 SEHNR and CDR2 FQNEAQ (reference sequence). CDR3 in DNA: TGTGCCAGCAGCTTAGCAGGGGACAGGGGGACCGCCCAGTACTTC. Protein: CASSLAGDRGTAQYF.

This clone appeared a few times. The rearrangement links TRBV10-1 to TRBJ1-2; tentative D call: TRBD1 (6 bases). Trimming pared 6 bases from V and 7 bases from J, leaving 12 bases between. Germline loops: CDR1 WNHNN, CDR2 SYGVQD (reference sequence). This CDR3 contains 12 residues. The CDR3 loop is CASRGRGGGYTF. The CDR3, as DNA: TGCGCCAGCAGGGGGAGGGGGGGTGGCTACACCTTC.

This clone was detected only a few times. V gene TRBV7-9 combines with J gene TRBJ2-2; the D gene is possibly TRBD1 (5 bases). The V end was cut by 7 bases, the J end by 3 bases, with 12 bases between. From germline, CDR1 is SEHNR and CDR2 FQNEAQ (reference sequence). The CDR3 extends over 14 amino acids. The CDR3 loop reads CASNLRRDTGELFF. CDR3 in DNA: TGTGCCAGCAACCTACGCAGGGACACCGGGGAGCTGTTTTTT. The whole variable domain, remainder taken from reference TRBV7-9 and TRBJ2-2, is DTGVSQNPRHKITKRGQNVTFRCDPISEHNRLYWYRQTLGQGPEFLTYFQNEAQLEKSRLLSDRFSAERPKGSFSTLEIQRTEQGDSAMYLCASNLRRDTGELFFGEGSRLTVL.

This clone has a count of ten or more. The rearrangement joins TRBV5-6 to TRBJ2-2, with D hard to call. Germline CDR1 SGHDT, CDR2 YYEEEE. This CDR3 spans 13 amino acids. V shed 4 bases and J shed 7 bases, with 11 bases lying between them. CDR3 DNA: TGTGCCAGCAGCCCCAGCACTTACGGGGAGCTGTTTTTT. It specifies CASSPSTYGELFF.

A single count supports this clone. V usage is TRBV21-1 and J usage is TRBJ1-5. TRBV21-1 is a listed pseudogene. The CDR3 has 14 residues. As DNA, the CDR3 is TGTGCCAGCAGCAAAGGGGAGGTGAGTCAGCCCCAGCATTTT. Residues: CASSKGEVSQPQHF.

In this sample, this clone turned up a few times. V and J are TRBV7-6 and TRBJ2-7; no reliable D call. The CDR3 spans 13 residues. The V gene's germline CDR1 is SGHVS and CDR2 FNYEAQ. Trimming cost V 4 bases and J 3 bases, with 10 bases left between them. The CDR3 nucleotides read TGTGCCAGCAGCTCGGCGATCGGCTACGAGCAGTACTTC. Protein: CASSSAIGYEQYF.

The rearrangement uses TRBV13 and TRBJ2-7, with D perhaps TRBD2 (5 bases). CDR1 PRHDT and CDR2 FYEKMQ come from the germline V gene (reference sequence). This CDR3 has 14 residues. Trimming left V 0 bases short and J 5 bases short, with 11 bases between. CDR3 nucleotide sequence: TGTGCCAGCAGCTTAGGGTCGGAGGCCCACGAGCAGTACTTC. Its translation: CASSLGSEAHEQYF.

The rearrangement links TRBV25-1 to TRBJ2-3; D is possibly TRBD1 (5 bases). V lost 4 bases and J lost 2, with 16 bases in between. The CDR3 extends over 16 amino acids. Germline V gene data show CDR1 as MGHDK and CDR2 as SYGVNS. The CDR3: CASSGGKEQNTDTQYF. In nucleotides, the CDR3 is TGTGCCAGCAGTGGGGGCAAGGAACAGAACACAGATACGCAGTATTTT.

This clone was detected many times. CDR3 bases: TGTGCCAGCAGCAAAAAGGGGGAGCTAGGATGGGAAGAGACCCAGTACTTC. This encodes CASSKKGELGWEETQYF. The chain recombines TRBV21-1 with TRBJ2-5; TRBD1 reflects the table's D call only, with no check against the DNA. TRBV21-1 is annotated as a pseudogene. This CDR3 spans 17 amino acids.

The gene calls are TRBV4-3 and TRBJ2-1; possibly TRBD1 or TRBD2 for D (7 bases each). The CDR3 has 15 amino acids. Germline V gene data show CDR1 as LGHNA and CDR2 as YSLEER. Trimming took off 0 bases at V and 9 bases at J, with 15 bases between the two ends. The CDR3, as DNA: TGCGCCAGCAGCCAAGAAGCAGGGGGGGGCGGTGAGCAGTTCTTC. This codes for CASSQEAGGGGEQFF.

This clone was recorded many times. The chain recombines TRBV5-1 with TRBJ1-3; 8 positions match TRBD1. J was trimmed by 0 bases and V by 3 bases; bases with no gene match: 14. The germline CDR1 and CDR2 sequences are SGHRS and YFSETQ. The CDR3 has 19 residues. The CDR3 is CASSSVGQGTHPSGNTIYF. The CDR3 DNA sequence: TGCGCCAGCAGCTCCGTCGGACAGGGTACTCACCCCTCTGGAAACACCATATATTTT. The entire variable domain, with the rest obtained from reference TRBV5-1 and TRBJ1-3, is as follows: KAGVTQTPRYLIKTRGQQVTLSCSPISGHRSVSWYQQTPGQGLQFLFEYFSETQRNKGNFPGRFSGRQFSNSRSEMNVSTLELGDSALYLCASSSVGQGTHPSGNTIYFGEGSWLTVV.

The V call is TRBV6-1, the J call TRBJ1-2; D not certain. Germline V gene sequence: CDR1 MNHNS, CDR2 SASEGT. The CDR3 contains 19 residues. The V gene lost 1 base and the J gene lost 1 base, with 22 bases spanning the gap. The CDR3 region is CASSEGWAGLKTDNYGYTF. In nucleotides, the CDR3 is TGTGCCAGCAGTGAAGGGTGGGCGGGCCTCAAGACTGATAACTATGGCTACACCTTC.